This T cell receptor beta chain was documented in a study of graft-versus-host responses after intestinal transplantation. As for the study in general: Grafts were multivisceral, liver-intestinal, or isolated intestinal. Recipients uniformly received anti-thymocyte globulin induction, followed by tacrolimus and steroids for roughly three years.

Germline CDR1 SEHNR, CDR2 FQNEAQ (reference sequence). The CDR3 totals 13 residues. Trimming left V 5 bases short and J 8 bases short, with 12 bases between. Data came from immunoSEQ multiplex PCR; TCRdb stores just in-frame clones and leaves some out. The sample records more than 65,000 clones, about 94% being singletons. For this clone: Its target is not known.

Overall study findings and caveats: Circulating GvH clone levels at their peak were associated with HvG declines (early post-transplant). Some GvH clones appeared in ileal mucosa or blood before recipient bone marrow.

The chain links TRBV7-9 to TRBJ1-4; D is unclear. The sample here was unstimulated CD8+ T cells sorted from spleen or lymph node cells, taken before intestinal transplant. This sequence originates from a human donor who received an intestinal transplant. The CDR3 DNA reads TGTGCCAGCAGCCCGGAGGCGGACGAAAAACTGTTTTTT. Translated, it gives CASSPEADEKLFF. Full variable domain (remainder filled in from reference TRBV7-9 and TRBJ1-4): DTGVSQNPRHKITKRGQNVTFRCDPISEHNRLYWYRQTLGQGPEFLTYFQNEAQLEKSRLLSDRFSAERPKGSFSTLEIQRTEQGDSAMYLCASSPEADEKLFFGSGTQLSVL.